This record concerns one TCR beta chain sequence. Its antigen is unidentified. A second PCR, run for roughly 7 to 12 cycles, used a sample-barcoded 5' primer plus a J-beta primer mix. TCRdb reprocessed the 5' RACE reads with MiXCR, giving one entry per CDR3 protein. This sample has about 1.4 million distinct CDR3 sequences, with 55% to 75% found just once. The CDR3 spans 15 residues. Germline V lookup: CDR1 MNHEY, CDR2 SVGAGI. V lost 6 bases, J lost 3 bases, and 14 bases lay in between. These data originate in a study of blood T cells in healthy people across ages. Study-wide findings and caveats: Conclusively comparing naive with antigen-experienced cells was impossible with unsorted PBMCs.

The authors drew about 9.9 milliliters of peripheral blood from each donor. The rearrangement uses TRBV6-5 and TRBJ2-2; D not certain. Material: blood. This sequence originates from a man between 18 and 29 years old in good health. This CDR3 is CASSPSFWDTGELFF. The CDR3 nucleotides are TGTGCCAGCAGCCCGAGTTTCTGGGACACCGGGGAGCTGTTTTTT.